This T cell receptor (beta chain) derives from a study of cytomegalovirus exposure and HLA in healthy donors. About this clone: Its antigen remains unidentified.

Primers included in the PCR were 60 Vbeta and 13 Jbeta primers. Only in-frame clones appear in the TCRdb table, and some are missing; sequencing was by immunoSEQ multiplex PCR. The data contain approximately 140,000 clones, less than 85% of them seen just once; the ten biggest clones take up roughly 6.7%. Study-wide findings and caveats: A later analysis found TCR association rates differed by HLA locus, highest for DRB1 and lowest for HLA-C.

With 1 base clipped from V and 8 bases from J, the junction kept 8 bases outside the gene matches. The length of the CDR3 is 15 residues. Germline CDR1 SGHAT, CDR2 FQNNGV. The chain links TRBV11-2 to TRBJ2-1, with 7 bases identical to TRBD2. Sample: PBMCs. The source of this sequence is a man over 45 in good health and CMV-seropositive. CDR3 amino acids: CASSLVGAREHEQFF. DNA of the CDR3: TGTGCCAGCAGCTTAGTTGGGGCGCGGGAGCATGAGCAGTTCTTC.